This entry concerns a single T cell receptor beta chain. Authors' methods: Amplifying reference gene primers gave estimates of nucleated cell counts. Sequencing was performed with immunoSEQ multiplex PCR; in TCRdb, only in-frame clones are kept and a portion is missing. Clone size and the V and J calls come from that table; the DNA yielded D and trimming. The sample lists approximately 200,000 clones; 65% to 90% were seen once. CDR3 length: 12 amino acids. Germline loops: CDR1 SGHVS, CDR2 FNYEAQ. V was clipped by 4 bases and J by 6 bases, with 8 bases between them. This sample is drawn from a study of blood T cell repertoires in COVID-19. The overall study: Spain, Italy and the United States supplied samples that represented acute and convalescent COVID-19. PBMCs, B-cell-depleted T cells, or T cells provided the cDNA or gDNA that made up the material.

The sequence derives from a man between 45 and 60 years old with acute or convalescent COVID-19. J is TRBJ2-3 and V is TRBV7-6; no reliable D call. What was sequenced was peripheral blood. The CDR3, as DNA: TGTGCCAGCAGCTCTTTGGCCGATACGCAGTATTTT. Its protein is CASSSLADTQYF.